The 30 T cell receptor beta chains listed next were all sequenced from one sample in a study of lymphopenia after photon versus proton radiotherapy. Clones were sequenced by immunoSEQ multiplex PCR, and TCRdb holds only the in-frame ones, with some missing. The profile shows 70,000 or so clones, 92% of them singletons. Here the sequenced sample was peripheral blood, taken from a patient treated with photon-based radiotherapy. These TCRs come from a woman aged 40 to 50 with cholangiocarcinoma.

CDR3 nucleotide sequence: TGTGCCAGTAGAACCCGGCGTCGGCTCTCACCCCCCTACGAGCAGTACTTC. Encoded protein: CASRTRRRLSPPYEQYF. The gene calls are TRBV19 and TRBJ2-7; unclear D gene. Germline V lookup: CDR1 LNHDA, CDR2 SQIVND (reference sequence). Trimming stripped 6 bases from V and 2 bases from J, with 23 bases between. This CDR3 region has 17 residues.

The CDR3 protein is CASSWGQDTEAFF. The DNA for the CDR3 is TGTGCCAGCAGTTGGGGACAGGACACTGAAGCTTTCTTT. The chain combines TRBV28 with TRBJ1-1; 8 positions match TRBD1. The J segment lost 3 bases and the V segment lost 4 bases, leaving 1 base of the junction unmatched. The CDR3 covers 13 residues. Germline-derived CDR1 and CDR2 are MDHEN and SYDVKM.

This chain connects TRBV27 to TRBJ1-5; possible D gene TRBD1, 6 bases. Germline loops: CDR1 MNHEY, CDR2 SMNVEV (reference sequence). Trimming removed 5 bases at V and 7 bases at J, with 15 bases between. This CDR3 has 14 residues. CDR3 protein: CASSPNRAGQPQHF. Written as DNA, the CDR3 is TGTGCCAGCAGTCCTAACAGGGCGGGACAGCCCCAGCATTTT.

This clone was found a few times. The rearrangement links TRBV28 to TRBJ1-3; D not resolved. The CDR3 loop spans 15 amino acids. The germline gives CDR1 MDHEN, CDR2 SYDVKM. The V end lost 5 bases, the J end lost 0 bases, and 11 bases lay between the germline ends. CDR3 DNA: TGTGCCAGCAGTGCGCCAACGGGCTCTGGAAACACCATATATTTT. Translated, it gives CASSAPTGSGNTIYF.

The chain couples TRBV28 to TRBJ2-2; a possible D gene is TRBD1 (6 bases). Germline CDR1 MDHEN, CDR2 SYDVKM. The V and J ends lost 6 bases and 3 bases respectively, with 14 bases between them. This CDR3 comprises 15 residues. CDR3 in DNA: TGTGCCAGCAGCGCCCGACAGGCCTACACCGGGGAGCTGTTTTTT. Residues: CASSARQAYTGELFF.

The V call is TRBV21-1, the J call TRBJ1-1; the table's D call, TRBD1, was not checked against the DNA. TRBV21-1 is shown as a pseudogene. CDR3 length: 15 amino acids. This CDR3 reads CASGHPGQINTEAFF. The CDR3 DNA reads TGTGCCAGCGGACACCCGGGACAAATAAACACTGAAGCTTTCTTT.

J is TRBJ2-7 and V is TRBV14; the D is unclear. Germline assignment: CDR1 SGHDN and CDR2 FVKESK. V lost 0 bases, J lost 3 bases, and 15 bases lay in between. The CDR3 runs 16 residues. The CDR3 DNA reads as TGTGCCAGCAGCCAAGATGGCGTCGCCCGTAACTACGAGCAGTACTTC. Protein sequence: CASSQDGVARNYEQYF.

The DNA of the CDR3 is TGTGCCAGTAGTCTCGCCCCGACAGGGTTCTCTGGCTACACCTTC. It specifies CASSLAPTGFSGYTF. This chain uses TRBV19 with TRBJ1-2, with TRBD1 matching over 7 bases. After removal of 5 bases from V and 7 bases from J, the junction contained 13 bases not matched to a gene. The germline CDR1 and CDR2 sequences are LNHDA and SQIVND (reference sequence). The CDR3 has 15 residues.

The chain couples TRBV30 to TRBJ2-7; unclear D gene. The germline V gene has CDR1 GTSNPN and CDR2 SVGIG (reference sequence). There are 12 residues in the CDR3. V lost 0 bases and J lost 3, with 6 bases in between. This chain's CDR3 is CAWSVPSYEQYF. DNA of the CDR3: TGTGCCTGGAGTGTACCCAGCTACGAGCAGTACTTC.

This clone was seen just once. The chain employs TRBV10-1 and TRBJ2-1; a possible D gene is TRBD1 (8 bases). Germline V CDR1 and CDR2: WNHNN, SYGVQD (reference sequence). The CDR3 loop spans 15 amino acids. Trimming pared 3 bases from V and 4 bases from J, leaving 13 bases between. CDR3 sequence reads: CASSETGGEYNEQFF. In DNA form, the CDR3 reads TGCGCCAGCAGTGAAACAGGGGGGGAATACAATGAGCAGTTCTTC.

V usage is TRBV5-1 and J usage is TRBJ1-2, with TRBD1 matching over 11 bases. The CDR3 runs 14 residues. V shed 3 bases and J 6 bases; nucleotides not matched to a gene: 4. Germline-derived CDR1 and CDR2 are SGHRS and YFSETQ. The CDR3 here is CASSYGQGANGYTF. The CDR3 DNA reads TGCGCCAGCAGCTATGGACAGGGGGCGAATGGCTACACCTTC.

The chain has TRBV5-1 and TRBJ2-6, with D possibly TRBD1 on 7 matching bases. The CDR3 is made up of 18 amino acids. V shed 1 base and J shed 0 bases, with 14 bases lying between them. Per the germline V gene, CDR1 is SGHRS and CDR2 is YFSETQ. In DNA form, the CDR3 reads TGCGCCAGCAGCTTGATAGGACAGGACTACTCTGGGGCCAACGTCCTGACTTTC. Its protein is CASSLIGQDYSGANVLTF. The variable domain in full, completed from reference TRBV5-1 and TRBJ2-6, reads KAGVTQTPRYLIKTRGQQVTLSCSPISGHRSVSWYQQTPGQGLQFLFEYFSETQRNKGNFPGRFSGRQFSNSRSEMNVSTLELGDSALYLCASSLIGQDYSGANVLTFGAGSRLTVL.

V is TRBV6-1 and J is TRBJ2-7; possibly TRBD2 for D (6 bases). The germline V gene encodes CDR1 MNHNS and CDR2 SASEGT. The CDR3 spans 12 residues. Trimming took 3 bases from V and 4 from J, leaving 7 bases between them. The CDR3 coding sequence is TGTGCCAGCAGTGAGGCGGGATACGAGCAGTACTTC. This encodes CASSEAGYEQYF.

This chain uses TRBV9 with TRBJ2-7; 8 positions agree with TRBD2. Germline CDR1 and CDR2: SGDLS and YYNGEE. CDR3 length: 16 residues. The J segment lost 7 bases and the V segment lost 0 bases, leaving 12 bases of the junction unmatched. CDR3 sequence: CASSVESGGLLMEQYF. Written as DNA, the CDR3 is TGTGCCAGCAGCGTAGAGAGCGGGGGTCTGCTGATGGAGCAGTACTTC.

This CDR3 reads CSVGDMGGYTF. The CDR3 bases are TGCAGCGTTGGGGACATGGGAGGCTACACCTTC. V gene TRBV29-1 combines with J gene TRBJ1-2; D is perhaps TRBD1 (6 bases). CDR1 is SQVTM, CDR2 ANQGSEA, per germline. V lost 4 bases, J lost 8 bases, and 11 bases lay in between. The CDR3 covers 11 residues.

This clone was counted a single time. The chain carries TRBV30 and TRBJ1-2; 11 nucleotides agree with TRBD1. The germline V gene encodes CDR1 GTSNPN and CDR2 SVGIG (reference sequence). This CDR3 has 18 amino acids. With V trimmed by 1 base and J by 2 bases, 12 bases remained unmatched. In nucleotides, the CDR3 is TGTGCCTGGAGTGCGGCATGGACAGGGGGCGCGATAAACTATGGCTACACCTTC. Its protein is CAWSAAWTGGAINYGYTF.

CDR3 sequence reads: CASSLGGGRADEQYF. In DNA form, the CDR3 reads TGTGCCAGCAGCTTAGGAGGCGGGAGGGCCGACGAGCAGTACTTC. The chain combines TRBV7-6 with TRBJ2-7; 9 bases match TRBD2. This CDR3 spans 15 amino acids. The trim removed 1 base at V and 5 bases at J, leaving 6 bases unmatched. CDR1 and CDR2 from the germline V gene are SGHVS and FNYEAQ.

The rearrangement joins TRBV30 to TRBJ2-1, with 13 nucleotides matching TRBD2. Germline V lookup: CDR1 GTSNPN, CDR2 SVGIG (reference sequence). V was pared by 6 bases and J by 8 bases, with 4 bases of the junction left unmatched. CDR3 length equals 13 residues. In nucleotides, the CDR3 is TGTGCCTGTACTAGCGGGGGGGCCCATGAGCAGTTCTTC. It is translated as CACTSGGAHEQFF.

The chain joins TRBV5-5 to TRBJ1-1, with D hard to call. This CDR3 is 15 amino acids long. V was pared by 3 bases and J by 2 bases, with 14 bases between. The germline CDR1 and CDR2 sequences are SGHKS and YYEKEE (reference sequence). As DNA, the CDR3 is TGTGCCAGCAGCTCGCAACAGATATTAAACACTGAAGCTTTCTTT. It encodes CASSSQQILNTEAFF.

The V and J genes are TRBV11-2 and TRBJ1-6; TRBD1 might be the D (5 bases). V lost 3 bases, J lost 9 bases, and 12 bases lay in between. CDR1 and CDR2 from the germline V gene are SGHAT and FQNNGV. The CDR3 spans 14 residues. The DNA for the CDR3 is TGTGCCAGCAGCTTCTCCCAGGGAGGTTCACCCCTCCACTTT. Its translation is CASSFSQGGSPLHF. Complete variable domain (other parts from reference TRBV11-2 and TRBJ1-6): EAGVAQSPRYKIIEKRQSVAFWCNPISGHATLYWYQQILGQGPKLLIQFQNNGVVDDSQLPKDRFSAERLKGVDSTLKIQPAKLEDSAVYLCASSFSQGGSPLHFGNGTRLTVT.

The rearrangement uses TRBV7-2 and TRBJ1-2, with a possible D match to TRBD1 (6 bases). Germline assignment: CDR1 SGHTA and CDR2 FQGNSA. CDR3 length: 14 residues. V lost 5 bases, J lost 3 bases, and 13 bases lay in between. The CDR3 region is CASSQGGGHYGYTF. CDR3 DNA: TGTGCCAGCAGCCAAGGCGGGGGGCACTATGGCTACACCTTC.

A few counts support this clone. The chain uses TRBV25-1 and TRBJ2-2; 13 bases are shared with TRBD2. The CDR3 is made up of 15 amino acids. Germline CDR1 MGHDK, CDR2 SYGVNS. Germline trimming cut 5 bases from V and 8 bases from J; bases unmatched to any gene: 5. The CDR3 DNA sequence: TGTGCCAGCAGTCCGGGACTAGCGGGAAGGGGGGAGCTGTTTTTT. Protein: CASSPGLAGRGELFF.

CDR3 bases: TGCGCCAGCAGCTTGGATGGAGGGATTAGCAATCAGCCCCAGCATTTT. Amino acids: CASSLDGGISNQPQHF. This rearrangement joins TRBV5-1 to TRBJ1-5, with D hard to call. The CDR3 is made up of 16 amino acids. V lost 0 bases and J 0 bases, leaving 10 bases between the germline ends. Per the germline V gene, CDR1 is SGHRS and CDR2 is YFSETQ.

Written as DNA, the CDR3 is TGTGCCAGCAGCGCCGGAGGGGATACGCAGTATTTT. This sequence encodes CASSAGGDTQYF. This chain joins TRBV5-8 and TRBJ2-3; TRBD2 is a possible D gene (6 bases). Between the trimmed V and J ends, which lost 4 bases and 6 bases, there was a span of 9 bases. In germline, CDR1 is SGHTS, CDR2 YDEGEE. This CDR3 contains 12 residues.

This clone was seen a single time. This sequence joins TRBV28 and TRBJ2-2; 8 bases map to TRBD2. This CDR3 contains 17 residues. CDR1 is MDHEN and CDR2 is SYDVKM in the germline V gene. V shed 5 bases, J shed 3 bases, and the junction held 11 bases outside the gene matches. Here the CDR3 DNA reads TGTGCCAGCAGTATAACAGCGACTAGCGCGGACACCGGGGAGCTGTTTTTT. Amino acids: CASSITATSADTGELFF. Full variable domain (rest looked up from reference TRBV28 and TRBJ2-2): DVKVTQSSRYLVKRTGEKVFLECVQDMDHENMFWYRQDPGLGLRLIYFSYDVKMKEKGDIPEGYSVSREKKERFSLILESASTNQTSMYLCASSITATSADTGELFFGEGSRLTVL.

This clone was detected once. The V and J genes are TRBV29-1 and TRBJ1-2; D is unresolved. The germline V gene has CDR1 SQVTM and CDR2 ANQGSEA. Trimming removed 5 bases from V and 7 bases from J, with 17 bases in between. The CDR3 sequence is 13 residues long. The CDR3 spells CSVPTEAGLGYTF. The CDR3 DNA is TGCAGCGTTCCCACCGAGGCTGGGCTTGGCTACACCTTC.

This chain uses TRBV29-1 with TRBJ1-1; TRBD1 aligns across 7 bases. The length of the CDR3 is 13 residues. Germline CDR1 is SQVTM and CDR2 is ANQGSEA. The V segment lost 7 bases and the J segment 4 bases; nucleotides outside the gene matches: 9. The CDR3 spells CSDSQGPGTEAFF. The CDR3 region has the DNA TGCAGCGATTCACAGGGGCCGGGCACTGAAGCTTTCTTT.

The chain employs TRBV28 and TRBJ1-4; D is uncertain. The V end lost 3 bases, the J end lost 0 bases, and 11 bases lay between the germline ends. The germline gives CDR1 MDHEN, CDR2 SYDVKM. CDR3 length equals 16 residues. CDR3 residues: CASSLWGVATNEKLFF. CDR3 coding DNA: TGTGCCAGCAGTTTGTGGGGTGTAGCAACTAATGAAAAACTGTTTTTT.

This clone was seen only once. The chain is built from TRBV18 and TRBJ1-1, with D possibly TRBD1 on 6 matching bases. CDR3 length equals 17 residues. The V and J ends lost 3 bases and 3 bases respectively, with 20 bases between them. Germline assignment: CDR1 KGHSH and CDR2 LQKENI. The CDR3 reads CASSPSRGGGGDTEAFF. As DNA, the CDR3 is TGTGCCAGCTCACCCTCAAGGGGGGGCGGTGGTGACACTGAAGCTTTCTTT.

This clone has only a few counts. This chain joins TRBV27 and TRBJ1-2; D is ambiguous. The V and J ends lost 8 bases and 4 bases respectively, with 14 bases between them. Germline assignment: CDR1 MNHEY and CDR2 SMNVEV (reference sequence). The CDR3 sequence is 13 residues long. CDR3 sequence: CASGIQYSYGYTF. CDR3 nucleotide sequence: TGTGCCAGCGGGATTCAATACTCCTATGGCTACACCTTC.